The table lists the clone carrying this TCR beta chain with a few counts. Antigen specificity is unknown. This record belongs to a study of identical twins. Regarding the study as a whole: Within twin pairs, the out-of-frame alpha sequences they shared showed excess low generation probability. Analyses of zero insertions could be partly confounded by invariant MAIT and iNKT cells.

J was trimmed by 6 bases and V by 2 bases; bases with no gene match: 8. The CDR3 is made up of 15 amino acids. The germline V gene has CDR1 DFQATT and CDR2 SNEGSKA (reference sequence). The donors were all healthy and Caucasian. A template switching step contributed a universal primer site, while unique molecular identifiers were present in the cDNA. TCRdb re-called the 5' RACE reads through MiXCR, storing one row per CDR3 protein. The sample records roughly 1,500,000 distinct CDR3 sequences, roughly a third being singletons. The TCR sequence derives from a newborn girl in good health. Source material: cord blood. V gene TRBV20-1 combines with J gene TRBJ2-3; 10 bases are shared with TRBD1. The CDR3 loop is CSARHDRGLADTQYF. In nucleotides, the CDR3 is TGCAGTGCTAGACATGACAGGGGGCTCGCGGATACGCAGTATTTT.